Presented here are 5 T cell receptor beta chains from one specimen sequenced in a study of T cell repertoires in cytomegalovirus infection. These receptors' antigens are unknown. From the reads, TCRdb called clonotypes with MiXCR, one entry per CDR3 protein. The sample consists of fewer than 850,000 distinct CDR3 sequences, roughly 28% of them appearing once. The input for sequencing was cultured CD8+ T cells from PBMCs, taken from culture after CMV antigen stimulation. The receptors originated from a human donor in good health (CMV status not recorded). Some clones in this sample may be carry-over from other donors' samples.

This clonotype was seen only a few times. J is TRBJ1-2 and V is TRBV5-5, with D possibly matching TRBD1 (5 bases). The length of the CDR3 is 15 residues. The germline V and J ends were trimmed by 2 bases and 4 bases, with 15 bases remaining between them. Germline V gives CDR1 SGHKS, CDR2 YYEKEE (reference sequence). The CDR3 region is CASSFMVGEAYGYTF. CDR3 DNA sequence: TGTGCCAGCAGCTTCATGGTGGGGGAAGCCTATGGCTACACCTTC.

This clonotype has a single count. The chain uses TRBV24-1 and TRBJ2-1, with D unclear. The ends were cut back, 0 bases at V and 0 bases at J, with 5 bases in the middle. The germline CDR1 and CDR2 sequences are KGHDR and SFDVKD. This CDR3 comprises 15 residues. CDR3 nucleotides: TGTGCCACCAGTGATTTGCGGGTCTCCTACAATGAGCAGTTCTTC. Translating it yields CATSDLRVSYNEQFF.

The CDR3 coding sequence is TGTGCCAGCAGACAACTAGCGGATCACACAGATACGCAGTATTTT. Amino acid sequence: CASRQLADHTDTQYF. The chain is built from TRBV6-2 or TRBV6-3 and TRBJ2-3; 8 nucleotides line up with TRBD2. The CDR3 has 15 amino acids. Germline trimming cut 6 bases from V and 2 bases from J; bases unmatched to any gene: 7. Germline V gene lookup returns CDR1 MNHEY and CDR2 SVGEGT.

V is TRBV7-6 and J is TRBJ2-3; TRBD1 might be the D (6 bases). Germline-derived CDR1 and CDR2 are SGHVS and FNYEAQ. The CDR3 length is 19 residues. Trimming took off 0 bases at V and 2 bases at J, with 21 bases between the two ends. This CDR3 is CASSLAPRAGERYTDTQYF. DNA for the CDR3: TGTGCCAGCAGCTTAGCCCCCCGGGCAGGGGAAAGGTACACAGATACGCAGTATTTT.

V and J are TRBV7-9 and TRBJ1-1, with D perhaps matching TRBD1 (6 bases). Trimming shortened V by 2 bases and J by 11 bases, and 9 bases separated the two germline ends. Germline V lookup: CDR1 SEHNR, CDR2 FQNEAQ (reference sequence). The CDR3 spans 11 residues. The DNA for the CDR3 is TGTGCCAGCAGCTTAACAGGGAATGCTTTCTTT. Protein product: CASSLTGNAFF.